This note documents a single T cell receptor beta chain sequence. The antigen it binds to is not known. No base qualities exist here, and no much larger clone lies one base off it. The data stem from a study of blood T cell repertoires in COVID-19 (dated by TCRdb to about 2020). Study-wide context: Samples covering the acute and convalescent phases of COVID-19 were provided by collaborators in the United States, Italy and Spain. The material from the prospective study consisted of cDNA or gDNA derived from T cells, B-cell-depleted T cells, or PBMCs. Deeply sampled blood TCRbeta repertoires from subjects exposed to, actively infected with, or recovered from COVID-19 were included in the dataset. The repertoires were released in a freely available public database intended as a resource for research on the immune response to SARS-CoV-2. The samples were drawn from the first 160 participants of the ongoing ImmuneRACE study and from some 1,300 subjects provided by 6 global collaborators. Nearly every sample came with metadata listing a de-identified subject ID, COVID-19 status, age in years and sex. HLA class I and class II types, where available, came from metadata supplied by the sample provider rather than from assay-based typing.

TCRbeta CDR3 regions were amplified from genomic DNA using the immunoSEQ Assay, a bias-controlled multiplex PCR. The paper's data handling went like this. Nucleated cell counts per sample were estimated from amplification of reference gene primers within the assay. To quantify the absolute abundance of each unique TCRbeta CDR3 rearrangement, sequence reads were collapsed and filtered. For each sample, productive Simpson clonality was calculated by taking the square root of Simpson's diversity index across productive rearrangements. Held by TCRdb, this immuneACCESS table contains in-frame sequences only and omits some clones. Under half of the omission traces to an unresolved V gene where checked; the cause of the rest is unknown. That table furnishes V, J and clone size, whereas the DNA furnished D and trimming. The sample records 200,000 to 250,000 clones, 90% to 95% of which are singletons. The biggest ten clones account for around 1.2% of the sample.

Whole blood was collected in K2EDTA tubes by collaborating institutions according to the institutions' own protocols. For TCRbeta analysis, collaborators shipped samples as frozen whole blood, isolated PBMCs, or DNA extracted from either of those sample types. Paper-wide results and their limitations: The quantity of clinical and demographic metadata differed by source and by participant and was supplied without curation.

V is cut by 3 bases and J by 7 bases, and the space between the germline ends is 14 bases. Looking up the germline V gene yields CDR1 SGDLS and CDR2 YYNGEE. The CDR3 starts with the cysteine, ends with the phenylalanine, and has 14 residues. Only the CDR3 part of the read is kept: 42 bases, read in frame from the first base. The sample comprised peripheral blood. The rearranged segments are TRBV9 and TRBJ2-1; the D gene lacks a confident call. This sequence originates from a young man with acute or convalescent COVID-19. The DNA sequence is as follows: TGTGCCAGCAGCGACTACCCGACTGGGAATGAGCAGTTCTTC. Its translation is CASSDYPTGNEQFF.